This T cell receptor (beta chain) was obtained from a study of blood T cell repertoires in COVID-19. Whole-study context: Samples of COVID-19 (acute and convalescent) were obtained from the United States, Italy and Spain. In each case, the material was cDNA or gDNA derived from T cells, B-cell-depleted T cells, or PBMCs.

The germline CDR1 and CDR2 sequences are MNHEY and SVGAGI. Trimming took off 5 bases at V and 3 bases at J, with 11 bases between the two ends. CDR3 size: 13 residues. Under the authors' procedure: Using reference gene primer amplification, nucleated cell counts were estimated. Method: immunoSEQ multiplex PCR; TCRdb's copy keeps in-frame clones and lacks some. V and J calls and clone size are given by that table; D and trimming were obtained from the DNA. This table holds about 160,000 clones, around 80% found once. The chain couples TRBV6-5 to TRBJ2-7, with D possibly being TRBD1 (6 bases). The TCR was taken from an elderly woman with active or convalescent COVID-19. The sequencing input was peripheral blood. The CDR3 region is CASSQGTHYEQYF. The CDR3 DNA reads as TGTGCCAGCAGTCAGGGGACCCACTACGAGCAGTACTTC.